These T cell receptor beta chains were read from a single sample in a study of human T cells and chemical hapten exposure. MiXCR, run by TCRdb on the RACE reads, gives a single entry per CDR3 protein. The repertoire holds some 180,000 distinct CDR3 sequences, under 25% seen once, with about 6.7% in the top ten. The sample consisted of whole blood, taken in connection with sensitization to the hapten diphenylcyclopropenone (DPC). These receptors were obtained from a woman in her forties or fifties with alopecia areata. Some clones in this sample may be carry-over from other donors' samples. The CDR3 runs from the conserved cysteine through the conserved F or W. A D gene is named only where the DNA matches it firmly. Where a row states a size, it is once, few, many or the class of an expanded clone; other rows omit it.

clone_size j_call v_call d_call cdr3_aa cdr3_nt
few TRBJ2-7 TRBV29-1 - CSVRDGTYEQYF TGCAGCGTCCGGGACGGGACCTACGAGCAGTACTTC
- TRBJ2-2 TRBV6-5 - CASSPIGTTGELFF TGTGCCAGCAGCCCCATTGGGACCACCGGGGAGCTGTTTTTT
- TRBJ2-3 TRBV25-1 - CASSEYVTGSDTQYF TGTGCCAGCAGTGAATATGTAACCGGTTCAGATACGCAGTATTTT
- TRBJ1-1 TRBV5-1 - CASSLERGNTEAFF TGCGCCAGCAGCTTGGAACGGGGGAACACTGAAGCTTTCTTT
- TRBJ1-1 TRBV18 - CASSVKPPGENTEAFF TGTGCCAGCTCAGTGAAGCCCCCGGGAGAGAACACTGAAGCTTTCTTT
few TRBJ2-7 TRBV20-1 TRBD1 CSARVQGAAYEQYF TGCAGTGCTAGAGTACAGGGGGCGGCCTACGAGCAGTACTTC
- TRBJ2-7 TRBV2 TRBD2 CASTLGLAGAAYEQYF TGTGCCAGCACCCTCGGACTAGCGGGAGCGGCCTACGAGCAGTACTTC
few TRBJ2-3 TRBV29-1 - CSSGGTADTQYF TGCAGCTCCGGAGGGACAGCAGATACGCAGTATTTT
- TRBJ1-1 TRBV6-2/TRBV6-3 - CASSPPGATEAFF TGTGCCAGCAGCCCCCCAGGGGCCACTGAAGCTTTCTTT
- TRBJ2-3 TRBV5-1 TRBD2 CASATSVSRPGTQYF TGCGCCAGCGCTACTAGCGTTTCCCGACCGGGTACGCAGTATTTT
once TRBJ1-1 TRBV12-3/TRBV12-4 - CASSLSRAMNTEAFF TGTGCCAGCAGTTTATCCCGCGCCATGAACACTGAAGCTTTCTTT
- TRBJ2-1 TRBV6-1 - CASSEAHKGYEQFF TGTGCCAGCAGTGAAGCGCACAAGGGTTATGAGCAGTTCTTC
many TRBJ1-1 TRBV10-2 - CASSQGTDTEAFF TGCGCCAGCAGTCAGGGGACGGACACTGAAGCTTTCTTT
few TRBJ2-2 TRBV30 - CAWRGQGNTGELFF TGTGCCTGGAGGGGCCAGGGAAACACCGGGGAGCTGTTTTTT
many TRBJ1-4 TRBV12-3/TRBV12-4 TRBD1 CASSLIGQGGEKLFF TGTGCCAGCAGTTTAATCGGACAGGGAGGTGAAAAACTGTTTTTT
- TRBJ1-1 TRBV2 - CASSLLQYGNTEAFF TGTGCCAGCAGTCTCCTACAATACGGGAACACTGAAGCTTTCTTT
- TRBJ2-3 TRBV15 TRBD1 CATSMGQGETDTQYF TGTGCCACCAGCATGGGACAGGGGGAGACAGATACGCAGTATTTT
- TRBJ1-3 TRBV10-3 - CAISDYGGNSGNTIYF TGTGCCATCAGTGATTACGGGGGGAACTCTGGAAACACCATATATTTT
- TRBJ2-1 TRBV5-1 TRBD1 CASSFGQGREQFF TGCGCCAGCAGCTTTGGACAGGGAAGAGAGCAGTTCTTC
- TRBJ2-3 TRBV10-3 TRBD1 CAISDSGTGGGDTQYF TGTGCCATCAGTGACTCGGGGACAGGAGGTGGTGATACGCAGTATTTT
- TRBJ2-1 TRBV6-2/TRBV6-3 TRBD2 CASSYSVGGAYNEQFF TGTGCCAGCAGTTACTCTGTGGGGGGGGCCTACAATGAGCAGTTCTTC
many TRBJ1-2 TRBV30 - CAWSLGTGYTF TGTGCCTGGAGTTTGGGGACTGGCTACACCTTC
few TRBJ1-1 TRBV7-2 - CASSSRFDGLEAFF TGTGCCAGCAGCTCGAGATTTGACGGGCTTGAAGCTTTCTTT
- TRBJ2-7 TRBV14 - CASSQGSWYEQYF TGTGCCAGCAGCCAAGGGTCCTGGTACGAGCAGTACTTC
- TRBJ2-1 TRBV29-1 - CSAYAPGQLRNEQFF TGCAGCGCATACGCCCCGGGACAATTAAGGAATGAGCAGTTCTTC
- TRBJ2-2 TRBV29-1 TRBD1 CSVRGQVASGELFF TGCAGCGTTCGTGGACAGGTGGCATCTGGGGAGCTGTTTTTT
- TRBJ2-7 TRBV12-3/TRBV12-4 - CASSFHDTYEQYF TGTGCCAGCAGTTTCCACGACACCTACGAGCAGTACTTC
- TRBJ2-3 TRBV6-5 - CASRQGGLVTDTQYF TGTGCCAGCAGACAGGGGGGGCTGGTGACAGATACGCAGTATTTT
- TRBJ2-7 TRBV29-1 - CSVGLLSYEQYF TGCAGCGTTGGGCTTTTGTCCTACGAGCAGTACTTC
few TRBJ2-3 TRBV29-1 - CSVEGRGATDTQYF TGCAGCGTTGAAGGCCGGGGCGCCACAGATACGCAGTATTTT